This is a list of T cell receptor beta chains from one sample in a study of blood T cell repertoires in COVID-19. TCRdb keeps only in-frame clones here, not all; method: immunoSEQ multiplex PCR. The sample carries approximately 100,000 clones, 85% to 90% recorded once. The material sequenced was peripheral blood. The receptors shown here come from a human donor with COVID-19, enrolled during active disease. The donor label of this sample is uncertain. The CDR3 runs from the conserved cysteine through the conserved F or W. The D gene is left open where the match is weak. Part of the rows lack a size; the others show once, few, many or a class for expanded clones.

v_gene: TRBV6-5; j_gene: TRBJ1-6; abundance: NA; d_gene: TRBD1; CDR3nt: TGTGCCAGCAGTTACCGGACAACAGGGGACAATTCACCCCTCCACTTT; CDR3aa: CASSYRTTGDNSPLHF
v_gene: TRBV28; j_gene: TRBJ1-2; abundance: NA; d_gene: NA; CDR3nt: TGTGCCAGCAGCCCACAGGGTAACTATGGCTACACCTTC; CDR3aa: CASSPQGNYGYTF
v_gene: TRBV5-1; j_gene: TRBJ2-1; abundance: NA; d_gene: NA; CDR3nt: TGCGCCAGCAGCTTGGGGCCTGGAGACAATGAGCAGTTCTTC; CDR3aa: CASSLGPGDNEQFF
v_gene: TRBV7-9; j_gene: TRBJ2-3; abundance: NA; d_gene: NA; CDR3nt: TGTGCCAGCAGCCCCAATCCCGGGGATACGCAGTATTTT; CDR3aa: CASSPNPGDTQYF
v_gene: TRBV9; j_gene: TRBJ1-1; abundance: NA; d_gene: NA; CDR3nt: TGTGCCAGCAGCGTGCGCGTGAACACTGAAGCTTTCTTT; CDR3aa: CASSVRVNTEAFF
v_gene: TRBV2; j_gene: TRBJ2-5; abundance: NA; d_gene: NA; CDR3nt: TGTGCCAGCAGTCCAGGGGAGACCCAGTACTTC; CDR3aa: CASSPGETQYF
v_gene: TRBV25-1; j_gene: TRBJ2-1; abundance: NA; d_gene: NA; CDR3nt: TGTGCCAGCAGTGATTCCCTACTAGGCCCCCTAGGGAATGAGCAGTTCTTC; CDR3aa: CASSDSLLGPLGNEQFF
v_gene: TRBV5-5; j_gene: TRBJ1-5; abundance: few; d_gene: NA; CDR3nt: TGTGCCAGCAGCTTGAGTGACAGTCCCTATCAGCCCCAGCATTTT; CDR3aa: CASSLSDSPYQPQHF
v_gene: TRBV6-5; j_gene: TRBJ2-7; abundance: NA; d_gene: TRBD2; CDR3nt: TGTGCCAGCCGGTCCGGACTAGCTGTCTCCGAGCAGTACTTC; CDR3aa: CASRSGLAVSEQYF
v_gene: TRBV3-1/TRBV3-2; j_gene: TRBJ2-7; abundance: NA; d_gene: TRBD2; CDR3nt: TGTGCCAGCAGCCTTATAGCGGGGGTGGGGGAGCAGTACTTC; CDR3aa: CASSLIAGVGEQYF
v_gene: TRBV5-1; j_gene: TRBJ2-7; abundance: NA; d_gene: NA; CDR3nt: TGCGCCAGCAGCTTGGCTTCAGGCTACGAGCAGTACTTC; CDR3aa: CASSLASGYEQYF
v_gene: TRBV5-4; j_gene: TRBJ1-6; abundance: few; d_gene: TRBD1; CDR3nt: TGTGCCAGCAGTTGGGACAGGGGGCAGTCACCCCTCCACTTT; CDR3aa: CASSWDRGQSPLHF
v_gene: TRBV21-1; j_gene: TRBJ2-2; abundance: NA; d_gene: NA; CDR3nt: TGTGCCAGCAGCTCTAAGGCAACAGGTGGAAACACCGGGGAGCTGTTTTTT; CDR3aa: CASSSKATGGNTGELFF
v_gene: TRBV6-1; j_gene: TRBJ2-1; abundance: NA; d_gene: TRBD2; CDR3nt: TGTGCCAGCAGTGAAATGGGACTAGTGGTCCATGAGCAGTTCTTC; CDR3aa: CASSEMGLVVHEQFF
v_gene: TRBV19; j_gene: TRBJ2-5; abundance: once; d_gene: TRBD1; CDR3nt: TGTGCCAGTAGGCACCGGGACAGGGGACGGGAGACCCAGTACTTC; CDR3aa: CASRHRDRGRETQYF
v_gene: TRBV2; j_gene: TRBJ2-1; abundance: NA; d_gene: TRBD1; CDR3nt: TGTGCCAGCAGTGGAGGGACAGGGATAGGTGAGCAGTTCTTC; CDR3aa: CASSGGTGIGEQFF
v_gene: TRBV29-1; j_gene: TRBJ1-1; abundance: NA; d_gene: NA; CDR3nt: TGCAGCGTTTACAGGGAAACGGCTGAAGCTTTCTTT; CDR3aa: CSVYRETAEAFF
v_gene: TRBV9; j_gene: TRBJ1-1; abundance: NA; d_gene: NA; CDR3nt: TGTGCCAGCAGCGCCCGCCTGGGACAAGAGAACACTGAAGCTTTCTTT; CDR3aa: CASSARLGQENTEAFF
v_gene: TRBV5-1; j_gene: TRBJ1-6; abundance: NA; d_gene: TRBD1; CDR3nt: TGCGCCAGCAGCTGGGCCGGGACAGGGAGATCACCCCTCCACTTT; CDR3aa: CASSWAGTGRSPLHF
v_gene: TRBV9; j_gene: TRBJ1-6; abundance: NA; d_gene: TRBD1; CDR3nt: TGTGCCAGCAGTGGGGGAACAGGGGGCGTAGGGTCACCCCTCCACTTT; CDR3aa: CASSGGTGGVGSPLHF
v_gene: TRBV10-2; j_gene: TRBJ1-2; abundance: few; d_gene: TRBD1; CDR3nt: TGCGCCAGCAGTCCACAGGGGGACTATGGCTACACCTTC; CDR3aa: CASSPQGDYGYTF
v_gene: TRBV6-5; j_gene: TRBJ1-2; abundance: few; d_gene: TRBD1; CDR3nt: TGTGCCAGCAGTTACTCGAGCCCGGGACAGGGGTATGGCTACACCTTC; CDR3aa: CASSYSSPGQGYGYTF
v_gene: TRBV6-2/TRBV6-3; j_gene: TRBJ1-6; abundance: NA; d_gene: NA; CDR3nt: TGTGCCAGCAGCCCTGTATTTCGGTCCTATAATTCACCCCTCCACTTT; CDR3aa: CASSPVFRSYNSPLHF
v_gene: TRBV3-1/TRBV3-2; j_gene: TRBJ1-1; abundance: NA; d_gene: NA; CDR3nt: TGTGCCAGCAGCCAAGATGCAGGGGCCACTGAAGCTTTCTTT; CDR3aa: CASSQDAGATEAFF
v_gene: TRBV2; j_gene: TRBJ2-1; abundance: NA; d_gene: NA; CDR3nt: TGTGCCAGCAGGAGGACTCCCGCGGGCTCCTACAATGAGCAGTTCTTC; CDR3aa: CASRRTPAGSYNEQFF
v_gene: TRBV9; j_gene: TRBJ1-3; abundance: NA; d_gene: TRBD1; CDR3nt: TGTGCCAGCAGCGCCAGGGACAGGGATGGAAACACCATATATTTT; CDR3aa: CASSARDRDGNTIYF
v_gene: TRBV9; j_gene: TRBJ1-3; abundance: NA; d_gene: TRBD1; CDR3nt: TGTGCCAGCAGCCCCAAGACAGGGGGCTTTGGTAACACCATATATTTT; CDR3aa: CASSPKTGGFGNTIYF
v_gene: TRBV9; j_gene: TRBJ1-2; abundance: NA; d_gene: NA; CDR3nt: TGTGCCAGCAGCGATGAACAGGGCCGGAACGTCTATGGCTACACCTTC; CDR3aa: CASSDEQGRNVYGYTF
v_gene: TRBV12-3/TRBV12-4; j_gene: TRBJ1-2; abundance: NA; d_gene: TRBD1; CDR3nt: TGTGCCAGCAGCCTTGACAGGGACTATGGCTACACCTTC; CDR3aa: CASSLDRDYGYTF
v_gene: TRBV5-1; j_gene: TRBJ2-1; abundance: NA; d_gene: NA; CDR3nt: TGCGCCAGCAGCTTGATGTCCCCGTCCTATGAGCAGTTCTTC; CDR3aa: CASSLMSPSYEQFF
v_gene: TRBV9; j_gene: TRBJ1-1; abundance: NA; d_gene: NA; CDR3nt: TGTGCCAGCAGCGTAGGACAGGCTTTCGGAAACACTGAAGCTTTCTTT; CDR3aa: CASSVGQAFGNTEAFF
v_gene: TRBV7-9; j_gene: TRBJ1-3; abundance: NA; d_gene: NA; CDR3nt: TGTGCCAGCAGCTTAGAACAGGGAAGAAACACCATATATTTT; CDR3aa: CASSLEQGRNTIYF
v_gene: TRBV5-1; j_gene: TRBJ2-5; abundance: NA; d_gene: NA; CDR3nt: TGCGCCAGCAGTTTTGACAGGCGGCTTGAGACCCAGTACTTC; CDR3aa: CASSFDRRLETQYF
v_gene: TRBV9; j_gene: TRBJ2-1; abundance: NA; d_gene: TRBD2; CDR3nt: TGTGCCAGCAGCGTGGGCGGGAGTGGAAACAATGAGCAGTTCTTC; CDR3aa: CASSVGGSGNNEQFF
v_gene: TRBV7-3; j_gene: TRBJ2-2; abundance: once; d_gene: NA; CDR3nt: TGTGCCAGCAGCTTTTCGGACAACAAACGGGAGCTGTTTTTT; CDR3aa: CASSFSDNKRELFF
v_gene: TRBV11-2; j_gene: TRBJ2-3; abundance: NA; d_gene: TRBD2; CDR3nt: TGTGCCAGCAGCTTAGACGGGGGGGCCACAGATACGCAGTATTTT; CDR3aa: CASSLDGGATDTQYF
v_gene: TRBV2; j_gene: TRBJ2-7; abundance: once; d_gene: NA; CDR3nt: TGTGCCAGCAGTGCTAGGGGTGACTACGAGCAGTACTTC; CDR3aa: CASSARGDYEQYF
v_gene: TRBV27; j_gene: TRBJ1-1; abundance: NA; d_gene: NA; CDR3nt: TGTGCCAGCAGTTCGAAGGGACACGGGAACACTGAAGCTTTCTTT; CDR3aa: CASSSKGHGNTEAFF
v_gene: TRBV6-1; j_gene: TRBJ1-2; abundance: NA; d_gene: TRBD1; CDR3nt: TGTGCCAGCAGTGAATGGGAAGGGGGCATTTATGGCTACACCTTC; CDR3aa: CASSEWEGGIYGYTF
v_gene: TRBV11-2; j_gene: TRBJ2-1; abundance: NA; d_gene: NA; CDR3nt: TGTGCCAGCAGCTTGACCAACCGGGTGTACAATGAGCAGTTCTTC; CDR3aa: CASSLTNRVYNEQFF
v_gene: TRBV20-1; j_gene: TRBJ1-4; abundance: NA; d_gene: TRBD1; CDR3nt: TGCAGTGCACCTACAGGGGTAAAACTGTTTTTT; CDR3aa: CSAPTGVKLFF
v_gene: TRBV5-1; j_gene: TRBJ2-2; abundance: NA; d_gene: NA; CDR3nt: TGCGCCAGCAGCTCCTGGGAGGTGAACACCGGGGAGCTGTTTTTT; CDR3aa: CASSSWEVNTGELFF
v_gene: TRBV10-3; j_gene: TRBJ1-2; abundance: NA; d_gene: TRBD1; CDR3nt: TGTGCCATCGGAGGGGACAGGGGCAGTGGCTACACCTTC; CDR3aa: CAIGGDRGSGYTF
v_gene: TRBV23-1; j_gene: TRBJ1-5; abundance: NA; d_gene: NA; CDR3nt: TGCGCCAGCAGTCAATGGGGTTTGTTAGAGGGACAGCCCCAGCATTTT; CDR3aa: CASSQWGLLEGQPQHF
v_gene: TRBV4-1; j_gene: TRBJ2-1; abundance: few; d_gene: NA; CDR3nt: TGCGCCAGCAGCCAAGGAGAGACTCGCTACAATGAGCAGTTCTTC; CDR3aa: CASSQGETRYNEQFF
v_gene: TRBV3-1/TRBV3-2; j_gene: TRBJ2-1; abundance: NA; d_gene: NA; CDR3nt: TGTGCCAGCAGCCACGCGGCGGGACGGAGCTCCTACAATGAGCAGTTCTTC; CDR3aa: CASSHAAGRSSYNEQFF
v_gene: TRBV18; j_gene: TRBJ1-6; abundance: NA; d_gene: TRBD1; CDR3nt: TGTGCCAGCTCACCACAGACAGGGGATTCACCCCTCCACTTT; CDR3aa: CASSPQTGDSPLHF
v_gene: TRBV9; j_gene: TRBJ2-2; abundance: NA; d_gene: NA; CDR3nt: TGTGCCAGCAGTGCCCCAGGGGGGGAGCTGTTTTTT; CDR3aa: CASSAPGGELFF
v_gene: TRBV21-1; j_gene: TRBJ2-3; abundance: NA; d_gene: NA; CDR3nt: NA; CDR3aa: CASSKEVGTGSTDTQYF
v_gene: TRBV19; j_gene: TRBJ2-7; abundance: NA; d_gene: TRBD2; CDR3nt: TGTGCCAGTAGTATGGGACTAGCGGGGGGCGAAACCTACGAGCAGTACTTC; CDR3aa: CASSMGLAGGETYEQYF
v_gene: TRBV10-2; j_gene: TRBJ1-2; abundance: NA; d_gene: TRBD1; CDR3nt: TGCGCCAGCACCTCAGGGGGGTTCTATGGCTACACCTTC; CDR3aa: CASTSGGFYGYTF
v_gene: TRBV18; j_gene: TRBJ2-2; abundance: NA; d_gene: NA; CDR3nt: TGTGCCAGCTCACCACTTGGGACAACGAACACCGGGGAGCTGTTTTTT; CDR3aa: CASSPLGTTNTGELFF
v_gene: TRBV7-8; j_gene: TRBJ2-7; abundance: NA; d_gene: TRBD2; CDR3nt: TGTGCCAGCAGCTTAGTTGGACTAGCGGGCCTCTCCTACGAGCAGTACTTC; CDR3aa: CASSLVGLAGLSYEQYF
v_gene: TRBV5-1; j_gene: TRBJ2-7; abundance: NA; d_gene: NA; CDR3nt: TGCGCCAGCAGCTTGGCCGAACAGGGCTCAGCCTACGAGCAGTACTTC; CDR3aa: CASSLAEQGSAYEQYF